This T cell receptor beta chain was observed in a study of T cell responses to AZD1222 COVID-19 vaccine. Some clones are missing from TCRdb's copy, which holds only in-frame ones; the method was immunoSEQ multiplex PCR. The sample has roughly 99,000 clones, 75% to 95% seen once. Looked up from germline, CDR1 is SGHDN and CDR2 is FVKESK. V shed 1 base, J shed 4 bases, and the junction held 3 bases outside the gene matches. The CDR3 is made up of 14 amino acids. The origin of this receptor is an adult who received the AZD1222 COVID-19 vaccine. V and J are TRBV14 and TRBJ1-2; TRBD1 agrees at 7 bases. The input for sequencing was peripheral blood, taken 28 days after the second AZD1222 dose. CDR3 coding DNA: TGTGCCAGCAGCCAAGGGCGACAGGGCTATGGCTACACCTTC. Translation gives CASSQGRQGYGYTF.